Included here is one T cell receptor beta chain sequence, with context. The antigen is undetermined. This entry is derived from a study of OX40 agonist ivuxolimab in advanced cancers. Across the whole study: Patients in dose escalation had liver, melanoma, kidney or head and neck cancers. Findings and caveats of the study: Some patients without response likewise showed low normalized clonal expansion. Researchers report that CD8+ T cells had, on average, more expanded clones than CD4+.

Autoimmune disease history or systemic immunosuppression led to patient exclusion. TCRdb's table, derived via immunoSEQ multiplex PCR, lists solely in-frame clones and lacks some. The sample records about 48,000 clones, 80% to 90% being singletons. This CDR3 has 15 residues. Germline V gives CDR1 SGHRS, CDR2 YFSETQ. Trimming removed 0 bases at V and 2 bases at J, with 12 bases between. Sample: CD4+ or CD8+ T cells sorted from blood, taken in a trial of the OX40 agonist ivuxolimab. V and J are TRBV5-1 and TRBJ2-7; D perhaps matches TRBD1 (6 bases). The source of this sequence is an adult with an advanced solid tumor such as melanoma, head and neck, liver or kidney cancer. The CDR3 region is CASSLEGGSAYEQYF. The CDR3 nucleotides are TGCGCCAGCAGCTTGGAAGGGGGTTCTGCCTACGAGCAGTACTTC.